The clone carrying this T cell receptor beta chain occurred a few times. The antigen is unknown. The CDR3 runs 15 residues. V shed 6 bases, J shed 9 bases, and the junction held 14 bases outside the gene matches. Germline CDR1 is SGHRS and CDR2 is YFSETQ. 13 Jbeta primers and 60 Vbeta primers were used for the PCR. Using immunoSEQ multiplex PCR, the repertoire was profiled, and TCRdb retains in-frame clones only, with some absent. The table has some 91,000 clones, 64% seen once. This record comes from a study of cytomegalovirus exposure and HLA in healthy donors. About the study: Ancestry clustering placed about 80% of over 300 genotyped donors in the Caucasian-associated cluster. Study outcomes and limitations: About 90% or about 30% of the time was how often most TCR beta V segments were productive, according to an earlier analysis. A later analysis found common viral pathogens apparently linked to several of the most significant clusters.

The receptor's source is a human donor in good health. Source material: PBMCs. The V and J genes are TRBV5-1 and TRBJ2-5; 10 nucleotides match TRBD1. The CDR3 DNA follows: TGCGCCAGCACCTCTTCGGGACAGGGGACGGGAGCCCAGTACTTC. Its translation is CASTSSGQGTGAQYF.